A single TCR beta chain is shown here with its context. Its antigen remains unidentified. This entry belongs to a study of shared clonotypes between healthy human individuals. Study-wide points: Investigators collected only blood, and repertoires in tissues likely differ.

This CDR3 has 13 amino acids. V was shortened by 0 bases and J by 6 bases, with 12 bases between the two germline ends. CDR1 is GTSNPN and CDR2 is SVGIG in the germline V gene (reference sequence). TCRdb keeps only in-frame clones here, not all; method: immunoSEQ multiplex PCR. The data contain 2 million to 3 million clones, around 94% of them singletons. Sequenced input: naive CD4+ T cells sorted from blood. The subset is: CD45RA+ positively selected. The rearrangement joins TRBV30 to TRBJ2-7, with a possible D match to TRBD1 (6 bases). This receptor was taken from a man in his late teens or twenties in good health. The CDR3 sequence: CAWSVQGRSEQYF. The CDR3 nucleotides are TGTGCCTGGAGTGTACAGGGCAGGAGCGAGCAGTACTTC.